This TCR beta chain was recovered during a study of cytomegalovirus exposure and HLA in healthy donors. Points on this clone: One junction end does not reproduce the germline sequence, and a read error may be involved.

Primers: 60 Vbeta forward and 13 Jbeta reverse. Repertoires were generated with immunoSEQ multiplex PCR, while TCRdb's copy carries only in-frame clones and drops some. The sample gives under 200,000 clones, 75% of which show up once; more than 4% is in the top ten. Germline V lookup: CDR1 LNHDA, CDR2 SQIVND (reference sequence). CDR3 length equals 13 residues. This chain connects TRBV19 to TRBJ1-1, with a tentative D call TRBD1 (6 bases). Sequenced material: PBMCs. The sequence came from a male donor in good health and CMV-seronegative. Written as DNA, the CDR3 is TGTACCAGTAGTATTAGTCAGGGGACTGAAGCTTTCTTT. This translates into CTSSISQGTEAFF.